This T cell receptor beta chain was captured by sequencing in a study of blood T cells in healthy people across ages. The length of the CDR3 is 15 residues. CDR1 is SEHNR and CDR2 is FQNEAQ in the germline V gene (reference sequence). Primed by a sample-barcoded 5' primer and a J-beta primer mix, a second PCR proceeded for roughly 6 to 12 cycles. Any given sample supplied a minimum of 2.5 million CDR3-containing paired-end reads. MiXCR was run by TCRdb on the 5' RACE reads, yielding one entry per CDR3 protein. The repertoire includes around 970,000 distinct CDR3 sequences, roughly 51% of them detected once, and roughly a fifth sits in the top ten. About this clonotype: Compared with germline, one end of the junction differs, possibly owing to a read error.

The receptor's source is a woman aged 60-70 years in good health. Sequencing was performed on blood. This chain connects TRBV7-9 to TRBJ2-1, with TRBD1 matching over 9 bases. The CDR3: CAGSRRQGVYNEQFF. The CDR3 region has the DNA TGTGCCGGCAGCCGTCGACAGGGGGTCTACAATGAGCAGTTCTTC. Using reference TRBV7-9 and TRBJ2-1 for the parts outside the CDR3, the full variable domain is DTGVSQNPRHKITKRGQNVTFRCDPISEHNRLYWYRQTLGQGPEFLTYFQNEAQLEKSRLLSDRFSAERPKGSFSTLEIQRTEQGDSAMYLCAGSRRQGVYNEQFFGPGTRLTVL.